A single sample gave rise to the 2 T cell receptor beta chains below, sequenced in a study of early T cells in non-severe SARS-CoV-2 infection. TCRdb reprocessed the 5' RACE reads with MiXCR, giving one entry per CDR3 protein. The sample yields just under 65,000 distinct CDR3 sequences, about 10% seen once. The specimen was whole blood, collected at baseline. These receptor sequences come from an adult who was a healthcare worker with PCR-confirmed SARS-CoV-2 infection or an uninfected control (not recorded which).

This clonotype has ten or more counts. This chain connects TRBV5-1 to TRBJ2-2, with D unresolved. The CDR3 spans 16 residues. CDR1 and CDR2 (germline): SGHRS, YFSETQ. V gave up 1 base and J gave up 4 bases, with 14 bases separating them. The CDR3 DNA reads TGCGCCAGCAGCTTGCAGCCCATTTCCGGCACCGGGGAGCTGTTTTTT. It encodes CASSLQPISGTGELFF.

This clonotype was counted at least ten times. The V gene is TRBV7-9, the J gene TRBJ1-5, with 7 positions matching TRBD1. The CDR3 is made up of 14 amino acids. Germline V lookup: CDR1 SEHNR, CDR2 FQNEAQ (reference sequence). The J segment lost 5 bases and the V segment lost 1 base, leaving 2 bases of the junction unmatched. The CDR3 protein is CASSLGQGDQPQHF. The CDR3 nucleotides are TGTGCCAGCAGCTTAGGGCAGGGGGATCAGCCCCAGCATTTT.